This is a list of T cell receptor beta chains from one sample in a study of T-cell reconstitution after alpha-beta-depleted transplantation in children. Each CDR3 protein gets one entry after TCRdb re-called the PCR reads with MiXCR. This sample yields around 670,000 distinct CDR3 sequences, of which about an eighth are seen a single time; 0.75% to 0.85% belongs to the top ten. The material was PBMCs, obtained before TCRalphabeta/CD19-depleted stem cell transplant. Receptor source: a girl aged 2 to 10 with congenital amegakaryocytic thrombocytopenia, due to receive a stem cell transplant. Both conserved end residues are part of each CDR3. The D gene is left open where the match is weak. A row's size may be missing; if present it is once, few, many or a size class.

cdr3_aa | cdr3_nt | d_call | clone_size | j_call | v_call
CASMLAGVGDTQYF | TGTGCCAGTATGCTAGCGGGAGTGGGAGATACGCAGTATTTT | TRBD2 | - | TRBJ2-3 | TRBV19
CSAGGGRGIKNIQYF | TGCAGCGCCGGGGGGGGACGGGGGATCAAAAACATTCAGTACTTC | TRBD2 | many | TRBJ2-4 | TRBV20-1
CASSLDLGAGRKDIQYF | TGTGCCAGCAGCTTAGATTTAGGCGCGGGGCGTAAGGACATTCAGTACTTC | - | many | TRBJ2-4 | TRBV11-2
CATSGGRILYEQYF | TGCGCCACCTCGGGCGGGAGAATACTCTACGAGCAGTACTTC | TRBD2 | many | TRBJ2-7 | TRBV10-2
CASSLIGSNQPQHF | TGTGCCAGCAGCTTGATTGGCAGCAATCAGCCCCAGCATTTT | - | many | TRBJ1-5 | TRBV5-6
CASSYGRGQGYTF | TGTGCCAGCAGTTACGGCAGGGGGCAGGGCTACACCTTC | TRBD1 | - | TRBJ1-2 | TRBV6-6
CASSLVNRGGEQYF | TGTGCCAGCAGTTTAGTCAACAGGGGTGGGGAGCAGTACTTC | TRBD1 | many | TRBJ2-7 | TRBV27
CAWNQSPEAFF | TGTGCCTGGAATCAGAGCCCTGAAGCTTTCTTT | - | - | TRBJ1-1 | TRBV30
CASSLGSGRSEQYF | TGTGCCAGCAGTTTAGGTAGCGGGAGGTCCGAGCAGTACTTC | TRBD2 | - | TRBJ2-7 | TRBV12-3/TRBV12-4
CSAKDWKETQYF | TGCAGTGCTAAGGACTGGAAAGAGACCCAGTACTTC | - | many | TRBJ2-5 | TRBV20-1
CASSPGLGEQTQYF | TGCGCCAGCAGCCCGGGACTAGGAGAACAGACCCAGTACTTC | TRBD2 | - | TRBJ2-5 | TRBV5-1
CASSLDWLDPRDRVNEQYF | TGTGCCAGCAGCTTAGACTGGTTAGACCCCCGGGACAGGGTCAACGAGCAGTACTTC | TRBD1 | - | TRBJ2-7 | TRBV7-8
CASSLSSSLSGQPQHF | TGTGCCAGCAGCCTTTCTTCCTCATTATCAGGTCAGCCCCAGCATTTT | - | few | TRBJ1-5 | TRBV3-1
CASSEALGQAYEQYF | TGTGCCAGCAGTGAAGCGCTTGGGCAGGCCTACGAGCAGTACTTC | - | many | TRBJ2-7 | TRBV2
CASSQPRDTQYF | TGCGCCAGCAGCCAACCCCGGGATACGCAGTATTTT | - | many | TRBJ2-3 | TRBV4-1
CASKRGVDQETQYF | TGTGCCAGCAAACGGGGGGTAGATCAAGAGACCCAGTACTTC | TRBD2 | few | TRBJ2-5 | TRBV6-1
CASSSPGTISSYEQYF | TGTGCCAGCAGTTCACCCGGGACCATAAGCTCGTACGAGCAGTACTTC | - | many | TRBJ2-7 | TRBV28
CASSLWPADTQYF | TGTGCCAGCAGTTTGTGGCCCGCGGATACGCAGTATTTT | - | few | TRBJ2-3 | TRBV12-3/TRBV12-4
CATSREYADTQYF | TGTGCCACCAGCAGAGAATATGCAGATACGCAGTATTTT | - | - | TRBJ2-3 | TRBV15
CAISEEGAGDTQYF | TGTGCCATCAGTGAGGAGGGGGCAGGAGATACGCAGTATTTT | TRBD1 | many | TRBJ2-3 | TRBV10-3
CASSQGQGGYGYTF | TGTGCCAGCAGCCAGGGACAGGGCGGCTACGGCTACACCTTC | TRBD1 | many | TRBJ1-2 | TRBV3-1
CASSLWADFSYEQYF | TGTGCCAGCAGTTTATGGGCTGACTTTTCCTACGAGCAGTACTTC | - | - | TRBJ2-7 | TRBV12-3/TRBV12-4
CSARDGDRGADTQYF | TGCAGTGCTAGAGATGGGGACAGGGGCGCAGATACGCAGTATTTT | TRBD1 | many | TRBJ2-3 | TRBV20-1
CASRTTGGINEQFF | TGTGCCAGCAGGACTACCGGGGGAATCAATGAGCAGTTCTTC | - | many | TRBJ2-1 | TRBV6-2/TRBV6-3
CASSLSQGIVDEQYF | TGCGCCAGCAGCTTATCACAGGGTATTGTTGACGAGCAGTACTTC | - | many | TRBJ2-7 | TRBV5-1
CASKIRPGQGTSSYNEQFF | TGCGCCAGCAAAATCAGACCGGGACAGGGGACGAGCTCCTACAATGAGCAGTTCTTC | TRBD1 | few | TRBJ2-1 | TRBV5-1
CSVERFAKRRVEQFF | TGCAGCGTTGAGAGGTTTGCCAAGCGGCGGGTTGAGCAGTTCTTC | - | few | TRBJ2-1 | TRBV29-1
CASSQGGGTDTQYF | TGTGCCAGCAGTCAGGGCGGGGGAACAGATACGCAGTATTTT | TRBD2 | many | TRBJ2-3 | TRBV7-3
CSAIPGTSIDEQFF | TGCAGCGCCATTCCCGGGACTAGTATCGATGAGCAGTTCTTC | TRBD2 | many | TRBJ2-1 | TRBV29-1
CSVPQVNEQFF | TGCAGCGTTCCACAAGTTAATGAGCAGTTCTTC | - | many | TRBJ2-1 | TRBV29-1
CASSFSGGSEAFF | TGCGCCAGCAGCTTCAGCGGGGGCTCTGAAGCTTTCTTT | - | - | TRBJ1-1 | TRBV5-1
CSASASVTGGNQPQHF | TGCAGTGCTAGTGCCTCTGTGACAGGGGGCAATCAGCCCCAGCATTTT | TRBD1 | - | TRBJ1-5 | TRBV20-1
CASSPPATVPWSYNEQFF | TGCGCCAGCAGCCCGCCGGCCACCGTCCCTTGGTCCTACAATGAGCAGTTCTTC | - | - | TRBJ2-1 | TRBV5-1
CSVEDPGLSSF | TGCAGCGTTGAAGATCCAGGACTTTCATCCTTC | - | few | TRBJ2-1 | TRBV29-1
CSARWDLDYEQYF | TGCAGTGCCCGGTGGGATCTCGACTACGAGCAGTACTTC | - | few | TRBJ2-7 | TRBV20-1
CASRSLVAGGKNIQYF | TGTGCCAGTAGGTCGTTGGTAGCGGGAGGCAAAAACATTCAGTACTTC | TRBD2 | few | TRBJ2-4 | TRBV19
CASSPTSTGASYGYTF | TGCGCCAGCAGCCCGACTTCGACAGGGGCCAGCTATGGCTACACCTTC | TRBD1 | - | TRBJ1-2 | TRBV5-1
CASSVVAGESTQYF | TGTGCCAGCAGCGTAGTAGCGGGAGAGAGTACGCAGTATTTT | TRBD2 | - | TRBJ2-3 | TRBV9
CASNRQKSETQYF | TGTGCCAGCAACAGACAGAAATCAGAGACCCAGTACTTC | - | - | TRBJ2-5 | TRBV28
CSASTGTSEYNEQFF | TGCAGTGCTAGCACGGGGACTAGCGAGTACAATGAGCAGTTCTTC | TRBD2 | many | TRBJ2-1 | TRBV20-1
CASSVVTGLNQPQHF | TGTGCCAGCAGCGTTGTCACAGGGCTCAATCAGCCCCAGCATTTT | - | - | TRBJ1-5 | TRBV7-2
CASSPRLVVNNEQFF | TGTGCCAGCAGCCCCCGACTAGTTGTCAACAATGAGCAGTTCTTC | - | - | TRBJ2-1 | TRBV3-1
CASSPGTNGYTF | TGTGCCAGCAGCCCCGGGACGAATGGCTACACCTTC | - | many | TRBJ1-2 | TRBV11-2
CASSDRVVAGELFF | TGTGCCAGCAGCGACAGGGTGGTAGCCGGGGAGCTGTTTTTT | TRBD1 | - | TRBJ2-2 | TRBV2
CATSDPDTPLAYNEQFF | TGTGCCACCAGTGACCCGGATACTCCCCTCGCCTACAATGAGCAGTTCTTC | - | few | TRBJ2-1 | TRBV24-1
CSARGGHSNQPQHF | TGCAGTGCTAGGGGGGGGCATAGCAATCAGCCCCAGCATTTT | - | many | TRBJ1-5 | TRBV20-1
CASSYRTRDGISSYEQYF | TGTGCCAGCAGTTACCGAACAAGGGACGGCATCAGCTCCTACGAGCAGTACTTC | - | many | TRBJ2-7 | TRBV6-5
CASSLRDPSYEQYF | TGCGCCAGCAGCCTTCGGGACCCCTCCTACGAGCAGTACTTC | - | few | TRBJ2-7 | TRBV4-1